This passage covers 11 T cell receptor beta chains from one sample sequenced in a study of post-analysis software for immune sequencing data. Unique-molecular-identifier-tagged TCR beta cDNA libraries were used. Each CDR3 protein gets one entry after TCRdb re-called the PCR reads with MiXCR. The repertoire holds 450,000 to 650,000 distinct CDR3 sequences, with around 44% as singletons. No antigens are known for them. General study points: Five or six TRBV segments, TRBV5-6, TRBV5-1 and TRBV20-1 among them, were found more frequent in patients than controls.

The material sequenced was blood. These receptors were obtained from a girl aged 10-17 years with multiple sclerosis.

V gene TRBV9 combines with J gene TRBJ2-1, with D perhaps being TRBD1 or TRBD2 (6 bases each). This CDR3 spans 15 amino acids. Germline V gene sequence: CDR1 SGDLS, CDR2 YYNGEE. The ends were cut back, 4 bases at V and 7 bases at J, with 18 bases in the middle. CDR3 sequence reads: CASSLSGASGNEQFF. In DNA, the CDR3 is TGTGCCAGCAGCCTCTCGGGGGCCTCTGGGAATGAGCAGTTCTTC.

The V and J genes are TRBV24-1 and TRBJ2-7; possibly TRBD1 for D (6 bases). The ends were cut back, 5 bases at V and 0 bases at J, with 16 bases in the middle. The germline V gene has CDR1 KGHDR and CDR2 SFDVKD. The CDR3 totals 16 residues. Here the CDR3 DNA reads TGTGCCACCAGTGGTCCCGGGACAACGAGCTCCTACGAGCAGTACTTC. Translation: CATSGPGTTSSYEQYF.

The gene calls are TRBV10-3 and TRBJ1-1, with a possible D match to TRBD1 (6 bases). The CDR3 runs to 13 residues. V dropped 3 bases and J dropped 11 bases, with 16 bases sitting between them. Germline V gives CDR1 ENHRY, CDR2 SYGVKD. CDR3 DNA sequence: TGTGCCATCAGTGAAATGGACAGTCTCGCGGCTTTCTTT. This sequence encodes CAISEMDSLAAFF.

This clonotype was recorded only once. The chain is built from TRBV12-3 or TRBV12-4 and TRBJ2-7; D is undetermined. The CDR3 is made up of 15 amino acids. V was cut by 3 bases and J by 1 base, with 13 bases left in between. CDR3 sequence (DNA): TGTGCCAGCAGTTTTGGGGATTTTTTATCCTACGAGCAGTACTTC. Protein product: CASSFGDFLSYEQYF.

V usage is TRBV12-3 or TRBV12-4 and J usage is TRBJ1-2; no firm D call. The ends were cut back, 2 bases at V and 4 bases at J, with 14 bases in the middle. The CDR3 runs to 15 residues. DNA for the CDR3: TGTGCCAGCAGTTTAAGTCGGGGATTGGGCTATGGCTACACCTTC. Translated: CASSLSRGLGYGYTF.

The CDR3 sequence: CSVLPTGRVGAFF. The CDR3, as DNA: TGCAGCGTCCTACCCACAGGGCGGGTCGGAGCTTTCTTT. The rearrangement uses TRBV29-1 and TRBJ1-1; D is perhaps TRBD1 (6 bases). This CDR3 region has 13 residues. Germline V gene sequence: CDR1 SQVTM, CDR2 ANQGSEA. Deletions cut 6 bases from V and 10 bases from J, with 21 bases between.

The table lists this clonotype with a few counts. CDR3 amino acids: CAISPVGQGTGGYTF. The DNA for the CDR3 is TGTGCCATCAGTCCGGTGGGACAGGGGACTGGAGGCTACACCTTC. This chain connects TRBV10-3 to TRBJ1-2, with 10 positions matching TRBD1. This CDR3 contains 15 residues. J gave up 8 bases and V 5 bases, and 11 bases lay outside the gene matches. Germline V gene sequence: CDR1 ENHRY, CDR2 SYGVKD.

This clonotype was recorded a few times. V gene TRBV7-2 combines with J gene TRBJ2-1, with 8 bases lining up with TRBD2. The germline V gene has CDR1 SGHTA and CDR2 FQGNSA. The ends lost 1 base at V and 6 bases at J; junction bases unmatched: 11. There are 17 residues in the CDR3. The CDR3 sequence is CASSLGASGSFFNEQFF. The CDR3 coding sequence is TGTGCCAGCAGCTTAGGGGCGAGCGGGAGTTTCTTCAATGAGCAGTTCTTC.

V gene TRBV6-5 combines with J gene TRBJ2-1, with 8 nucleotides matching TRBD1. Germline V gene data show CDR1 as MNHEY and CDR2 as SVGAGI. The V and J ends lost 0 bases and 7 bases, in that order; junction bases with no gene match: 5. The CDR3 is 15 amino acids. The CDR3 spells CASSYSGTGLNEQFF. In DNA form, the CDR3 reads TGTGCCAGCAGTTACTCCGGGACAGGCCTGAATGAGCAGTTCTTC.

V is TRBV5-5 and J is TRBJ2-5; TRBD1 matches 9 bases. Per germline, CDR1 SGHKS and CDR2 YYEKEE (reference sequence). The length of the CDR3 is 13 residues. V was pared by 6 bases and J by 7 bases, with 7 bases of the junction left unmatched. CDR3 residues: CASTWTGEGTQYF. The CDR3 nucleotides read TGTGCCAGCACCTGGACAGGGGAAGGGACCCAGTACTTC.

The chain links TRBV7-3 to TRBJ2-7; TRBD2 matches at 9 bases. This CDR3 contains 16 residues. The ends lost 5 bases at V and 2 bases at J; junction bases unmatched: 10. Germline V gene sequence: CDR1 SGHTA, CDR2 FQGTGA. The CDR3 reads CASSRHGSGGTYEQYF. CDR3 bases: TGTGCCAGCAGCCGCCACGGTAGCGGGGGAACCTACGAGCAGTACTTC.